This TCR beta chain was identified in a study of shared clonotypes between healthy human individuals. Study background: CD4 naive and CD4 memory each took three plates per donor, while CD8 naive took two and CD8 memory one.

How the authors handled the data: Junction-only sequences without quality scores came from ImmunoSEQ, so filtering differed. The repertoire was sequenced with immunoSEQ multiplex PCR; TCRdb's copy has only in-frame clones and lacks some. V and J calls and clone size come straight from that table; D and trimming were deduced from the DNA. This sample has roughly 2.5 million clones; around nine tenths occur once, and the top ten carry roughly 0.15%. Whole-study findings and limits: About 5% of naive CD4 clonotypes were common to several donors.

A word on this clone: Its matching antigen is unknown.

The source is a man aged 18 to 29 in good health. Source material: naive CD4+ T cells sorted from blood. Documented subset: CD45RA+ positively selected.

In nucleotides, the CDR3 is TGTGCCAGTAGTCCTCAACAGGGATCTGGGCCCCTCCACTTT. The encoded protein is CASSPQQGSGPLHF. The chain joins TRBV19 to TRBJ1-6; perhaps TRBD1 as D (6 bases). CDR1 and CDR2 (germline): LNHDA, SQIVND (reference sequence). There are 14 residues in the CDR3. V was pared by 5 bases and J by 13 bases, with 18 bases between.